What follows are 9 T cell receptor beta chains derived from one specimen sequenced in a study of beta chain features in type 1 diabetes. General study points: Patients with Type 1 diabetes showed moderately but significantly shorter TCRB CDR3s in all four CD4+ subsets.

These TCRs are of unknown antigen specificity. The authors reverse transcribed all of the isolated RNA, so sequencing captured expressed TCRB transcripts. Some clones are missing from TCRdb's copy, which holds only in-frame ones; the method was immunoSEQ multiplex PCR. The sample consists of a few hundred thousand clones, approximately 16% of them appearing once. The sequenced sample consisted of naive CD4+ T cells from blood. The receptor source for this set is a man between 18 and 35 years old with type 1 diabetes.

This rearrangement joins TRBV7-2 to TRBJ2-7; the D is unclear. The germline V and J ends were trimmed by 5 bases and 0 bases, with 11 bases remaining between them. Germline CDR1 and CDR2: SGHTA and FQGNSA. This CDR3 is built from 14 residues. CDR3 sequence (DNA): TGTGCCAGCAGCCCACCTTCGAGCTCCTACGAGCAGTACTTC. Residues: CASSPPSSSYEQYF.

This clone was observed a handful of times. The chain recombines TRBV9 with TRBJ1-1; 8 bases align to TRBD1. The V gene end was trimmed by 0 bases and the J gene end by 5 bases; junction bases not matched to a gene: 3. Per the germline V gene, CDR1 is SGDLS and CDR2 is YYNGEE. This CDR3 is built from 14 residues. The CDR3 protein is CASSVEWTGTEAFF. Written as DNA, the CDR3 is TGTGCCAGCAGCGTAGAGTGGACAGGGACTGAAGCTTTCTTT. Drawing the rest from reference TRBV9 and TRBJ1-1, the complete variable domain is DSGVTQTPKHLITATGQRVTLRCSPRSGDLSVYWYQQSLDQGLQFLIQYYNGEERAKGNILERFSAQQFPDLHSELNLSSLELGDSALYFCASSVEWTGTEAFFGQGTRLTVV.

V is TRBV6-6 and J is TRBJ2-7, with 7 bases identical to TRBD2. This CDR3 contains 16 residues. V lost 6 bases and J lost 2; bases outside the gene matches: 13. Germline lookup yields CDR1 MNHNY and CDR2 SVGAGI (reference sequence). The CDR3 DNA sequence: TGTGCCAGCAGCCGTACTTTCCGGGGGGTAGCCTACGAGCAGTACTTC. It is translated as CASSRTFRGVAYEQYF.

The chain combines TRBV29-1 with TRBJ1-1; the D gene is possibly TRBD1 (5 bases). Germline V gives CDR1 SQVTM, CDR2 ANQGSEA. The V gene lost 4 bases and the J gene lost 6 bases, with 15 bases spanning the gap. This CDR3 contains 13 residues. The CDR3 bases are TGCAGCGTTGTTTCAGGGTCGATCGCTGAAGCTTTCTTT. Its translation: CSVVSGSIAEAFF.

The chain carries TRBV10-3 and TRBJ2-7; 10 bases agree with TRBD2. The CDR3 extends over 16 amino acids. V was pared by 0 bases and J by 3 bases, with 5 bases of the junction left unmatched. The germline V gene has CDR1 ENHRY and CDR2 SYGVKD. The CDR3 here is CAISESVLAGFYEQYF. The CDR3, as DNA: TGTGCCATCAGTGAGTCTGTACTAGCGGGATTCTACGAGCAGTACTTC.

This clone was found a few times. The rearrangement links TRBV25-1 to TRBJ2-7; no clear D. The CDR3 has 12 amino acids. The ends were cut back, 5 bases at V and 3 bases at J, with 8 bases in the middle. Germline V CDR1 and CDR2: MGHDK, SYGVNS. The CDR3, as DNA: TGTGCCAGCAGTCGGTCGGGCTACGAGCAGTACTTC. Its protein is CASSRSGYEQYF.

The V call is TRBV14, the J call TRBJ2-5; D not resolved. The V end lost 1 base, the J end lost 5 bases, and 8 bases lay between the germline ends. Germline V CDR1 and CDR2: SGHDN, FVKESK. The CDR3 length is 13 residues. Here the CDR3 reads CASSQGPWETQYF. In DNA, the CDR3 is TGTGCCAGCAGCCAAGGGCCCTGGGAGACCCAGTACTTC.

This clone was seen only a few times. J is TRBJ2-1 and V is TRBV29-1; no definite D call. The germline V and J ends were trimmed by 1 base and 0 bases, with 16 bases remaining between them. There are 17 residues in the CDR3. Germline CDR1 is SQVTM and CDR2 is ANQGSEA. CDR3 in DNA: TGCAGCGTTGAAGTACTGGCTTGGCGGAACTCCTACAATGAGCAGTTCTTC. Residues: CSVEVLAWRNSYNEQFF.

V is TRBV27 and J is TRBJ1-6; D is ambiguous. The CDR3 has 15 amino acids. V lost 0 bases and J lost 9, with 12 bases in between. In germline, CDR1 is MNHEY, CDR2 SMNVEV (reference sequence). CDR3 coding DNA: TGTGCCAGCAGTTTATCGCTTCTCAGAGGTTCACCCCTCCACTTT. It encodes CASSLSLLRGSPLHF.